This T cell receptor (beta chain) originates from a study of blood T cell repertoires in COVID-19 (dated by TCRdb to 2020 to 2022). With regard to the full study: Samples from collaborators originated in the United States, Italy and Spain and spanned both the acute and convalescent phases of COVID-19. The prospective study material was composed of cDNA or gDNA derived from T cells, B-cell-depleted T cells, or PBMCs. Deeply sampled blood TCRbeta repertoires from subjects exposed to, actively infected with, or recovered from COVID-19 were included in the dataset. A freely available public database, intended as a resource for researchers studying the immune response to SARS-CoV-2, is where the repertoires were released. The samples were drawn from two sources: the first 160 participants of the ongoing ImmuneRACE study, and 1,000 to 1,500 subjects contributed by 6 global collaborators. Nearly every sample came with metadata listing a de-identified subject ID, COVID-19 status, age in years and sex. HLA class I and class II types, where available, came from metadata supplied by the sample provider rather than from assay-based typing.

What the study reported, not specific to this receptor: The quantity of clinical and demographic metadata differed by source and by participant and was supplied without curation.

V ends up 4 bases short and J 2 bases short, with an unmatched junction base count of 14. Its CDR3 holds 18 amino acids, cysteine through phenylalanine. The CDR3 DNA has 54 bases and is translated from base 1. Per the germline V gene, SGDLS is the CDR1 and YYNGEE is the CDR2. TCRbeta CDR3 regions were amplified from genomic DNA using the immunoSEQ Assay, a bias-controlled multiplex PCR. From the authors' description of their analysis: Within the assay, amplification of reference gene primers was used to estimate how many nucleated cells each sample contained. Sequence reads were collapsed and filtered to measure the absolute abundance of every unique TCRbeta CDR3 rearrangement. For each sample, productive Simpson clonality was calculated as the square root of Simpson's diversity index across productive rearrangements. TCRdb provides this immuneACCESS table in a form limited to in-frame rearrangements. Some clones are lacking; in checked studies, under half of them reflect an unresolved V gene, and why the rest are absent is not known. V, J and clone size are those of that table, while D and trimming were read from the DNA. The sample table contains tens of thousands of clones; only one count was recorded for around 86% of them. The ten most abundant clones make up about 8% of the sample.

Whole blood was collected in K2EDTA tubes by collaborating institutions according to the institutions' own protocols. For TCRbeta analysis, collaborator samples were shipped as frozen whole blood, as isolated PBMCs, or as DNA extracted from either sample type. Concerning this clone itself: The target of this receptor is not known. Qualities for individual bases were not recorded, and no much larger clone is one base off.

The sample was peripheral blood. The source is a man over 45 with active COVID-19. The sequence joins TRBV9 to TRBJ2-7; TRBD1 matches 11 bases in the middle. DNA sequence: TGTGCCAGCAGCCAGAGGAGCCCCGGGACAGGGGGAGCCTACGAGCAGTACTTC. Translated, it reads CASSQRSPGTGGAYEQYF.